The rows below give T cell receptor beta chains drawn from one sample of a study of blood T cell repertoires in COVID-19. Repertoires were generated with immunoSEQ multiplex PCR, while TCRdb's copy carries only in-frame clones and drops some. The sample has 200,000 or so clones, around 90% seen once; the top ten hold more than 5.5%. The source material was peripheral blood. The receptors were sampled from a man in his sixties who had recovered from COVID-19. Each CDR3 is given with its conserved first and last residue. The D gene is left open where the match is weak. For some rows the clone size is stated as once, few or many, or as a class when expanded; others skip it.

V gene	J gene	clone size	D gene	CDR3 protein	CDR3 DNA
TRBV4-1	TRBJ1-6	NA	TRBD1	CASSQRQGTSPLHF	TGCGCCAGCAGCCAACGACAGGGGACTTCACCCCTCCACTTT
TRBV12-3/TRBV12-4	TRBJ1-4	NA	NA	CASSLHSSGELFF	TGTGCCAGCAGTTTGCACTCCTCAGGGGAACTGTTTTTT
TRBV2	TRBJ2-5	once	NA	CASNSQETQYF	TGTGCCAGCAACAGTCAAGAGACCCAGTACTTC
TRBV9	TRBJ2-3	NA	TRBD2	CASSVLGASGKGGDTQYF	TGTGCCAGCAGCGTCCTAGGGGCCAGCGGGAAAGGCGGAGATACGCAGTATTTT
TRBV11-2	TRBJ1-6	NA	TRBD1	CASSLWTGSNSPLHF	TGTGCCAGCAGCTTATGGACAGGGAGTAATTCACCCCTCCACTTT
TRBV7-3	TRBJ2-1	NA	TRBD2	CASSRSGSISSSYNEQFF	TGTGCCAGCAGCCGGAGCGGGAGTATCTCCAGCTCCTACAATGAGCAGTTCTTC
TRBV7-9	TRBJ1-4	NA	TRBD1	CASSLQGAEEKLFF	TGTGCCAGCAGCTTACAGGGGGCTGAGGAAAAACTGTTTTTT
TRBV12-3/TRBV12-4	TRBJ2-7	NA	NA	CASSLRDTYEQYF	TGTGCCAGCAGTCTCAGGGATACCTACGAGCAGTACTTC
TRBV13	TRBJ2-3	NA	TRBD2	CASRRLAGGTDTQYF	TGTGCCAGCAGAAGACTAGCGGGGGGCACAGATACGCAGTATTTT
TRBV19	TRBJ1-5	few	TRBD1	CASQGTGQSGPQHF	TGTGCCAGTCAAGGGACAGGGCAATCAGGGCCCCAGCATTTT
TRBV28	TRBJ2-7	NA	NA	CASSPEFYEQYF	TGTGCCAGCAGTCCGGAGTTCTACGAGCAGTACTTC
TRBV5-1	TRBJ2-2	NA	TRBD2	CASSYGTSGRRGTGELFF	TGCGCCAGCAGCTACGGGACTAGCGGGAGGAGGGGCACCGGGGAGCTGTTTTTT
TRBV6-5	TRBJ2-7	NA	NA	CASTLTSLFYEQYF	TGTGCCAGCACTCTAACTAGCCTATTCTACGAGCAGTACTTC
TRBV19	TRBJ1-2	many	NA	CASSIDTQTPTYGYTF	TGTGCCAGTAGTATCGATACTCAGACACCCACCTATGGCTACACCTTC
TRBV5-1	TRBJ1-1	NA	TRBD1	CASSGRQGTYTEAFF	TGCGCCAGCAGCGGGCGACAGGGAACTTACACTGAAGCTTTCTTT
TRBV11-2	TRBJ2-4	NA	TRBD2	CASSSLAGGLAKNIQYF	TGTGCCAGCAGCTCTCTAGCGGGAGGCCTAGCCAAAAACATTCAGTACTTC
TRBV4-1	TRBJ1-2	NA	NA	CASSPTGSARNYGYTF	TGCGCCAGCAGCCCGACTGGTTCTGCGAGGAACTATGGCTACACCTTC
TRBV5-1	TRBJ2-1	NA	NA	CASSPPTSSGYNEQFF	TGCGCCAGCAGCCCTCCGACTAGTTCGGGGTACAATGAGCAGTTCTTC
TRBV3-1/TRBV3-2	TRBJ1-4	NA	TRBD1	CASSQSGQNEKLFF	TGTGCCAGCAGCCAATCGGGACAGAATGAAAAACTGTTTTTT
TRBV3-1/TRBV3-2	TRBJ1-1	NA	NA	CASSPPGRRPTEAFF	TGTGCCAGCAGCCCCCCGGGGAGGAGGCCCACTGAAGCTTTCTTT
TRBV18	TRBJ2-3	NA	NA	CASSPRVGGSTDTQYF	TGTGCCAGCTCACCACGGGTGGGCGGGAGCACAGATACGCAGTATTTT
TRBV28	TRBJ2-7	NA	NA	CASSPLVGEQYF	TGTGCCAGCAGTCCCCTGGTCGGCGAGCAGTACTTC
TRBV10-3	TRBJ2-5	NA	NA	CAISASQETQYF	TGTGCCATCAGTGCCAGCCAAGAGACCCAGTACTTC
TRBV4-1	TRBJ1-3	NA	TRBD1	CASSQENRGRTSAGNTIYF	TGCGCCAGCAGCCAGGAGAACAGGGGGCGGACAAGCGCGGGAAACACCATATATTTT
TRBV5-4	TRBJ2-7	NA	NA	CAATGFGHEQYF	TGTGCAGCGACGGGGTTCGGCCACGAGCAGTACTTC
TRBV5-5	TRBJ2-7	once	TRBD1	CASSLAAGGYEQYF	TGTGCCAGCAGCTTGGCGGCAGGGGGCTACGAGCAGTACTTC
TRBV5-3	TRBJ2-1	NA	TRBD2	CARSCPPGLAGDNEQFF	TGTGCCAGAAGCTGCCCTCCGGGACTAGCGGGGGACAATGAGCAGTTCTTC
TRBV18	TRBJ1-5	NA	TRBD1	CASSPTGVQPQHF	TGTGCCAGCTCACCTACAGGGGTTCAGCCCCAGCATTTT
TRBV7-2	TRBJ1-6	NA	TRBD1	CASSLVGGAYNSPLHF	TGTGCCAGCAGCTTAGTAGGGGGCGCCTATAATTCACCCCTCCACTTT
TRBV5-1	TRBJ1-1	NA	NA	CASSLALANTEAFF	TGCGCCAGCAGCTTGGCTCTAGCAAACACTGAAGCTTTCTTT